This T cell receptor (beta chain) was observed in a study of blood T cell repertoires in COVID-19. As for the study in general: Donors in the United States, Italy and Spain gave samples during acute or convalescent COVID-19. From T cells, B-cell-depleted T cells, or PBMCs came the material, which was cDNA or gDNA.

CDR1 is LGHNA and CDR2 is YSLEER in the germline V gene. The CDR3 is made up of 13 amino acids. Trimming removed 4 bases from V and 2 bases from J, with 6 bases in between. Those who participated ranged in age from roughly 18 to 89 years and resided in under 25 US areas. Cohorts were assigned according to the clinical history that participants reported. Sequenced by immunoSEQ multiplex PCR; TCRdb stores in-frame clones only, minus some. The sample holds roughly 190,000 clones, around 80% seen once. This TCR was sampled from a woman between 50 and 59 years old with acute COVID-19. The J gene is TRBJ1-3, the V gene TRBV4-3; D is unresolved. Sequenced input: PBMCs or T cells enriched from blood (not recorded which). The CDR3 is CASSLQTGNTIYF. The CDR3 DNA follows: TGCGCCAGCAGCCTTCAAACTGGAAACACCATATATTTT.